The 5 T cell receptor beta chains given below trace back to one sample, sequenced in a study of early T cells in non-severe SARS-CoV-2 infection. A single record per CDR3 protein comes from TCRdb applying MiXCR to the 5' RACE reads. The table shows about 48,000 distinct CDR3 sequences, with 7% to 9% occurring only once. The sample comprised whole blood. These TCRs come from an adult who was a healthcare worker with PCR-confirmed SARS-CoV-2 infection or an uninfected control (not recorded which).

The table lists this clonotype with many counts. The chain is built from TRBV7-9 and TRBJ2-1; D is uncertain. This CDR3 is built from 12 residues. From germline, CDR1 is SEHNR and CDR2 FQNEAQ (reference sequence). Trimming pared 5 bases from V and 8 bases from J, leaving 10 bases between. In nucleotides, the CDR3 is TGTGCCAGCAGCCGGGTTTCGGATGAGCAGTTCTTC. Its protein is CASSRVSDEQFF.

At least ten counts were recorded for this clonotype. The chain has TRBV14 and TRBJ1-3; TRBD1 matches 7 bases. Trimming at V came to 6 bases and at J to 0 bases, leaving 5 bases not matched to a gene. The germline V gene has CDR1 SGHDN and CDR2 FVKESK. The CDR3 contains 15 residues. Written as DNA, the CDR3 is TGTGCCAGCAGTAGACAGGGCCACTCTGGAAACACCATATATTTT. Translation gives CASSRQGHSGNTIYF. The variable domain in full, with the rest retrieved from reference TRBV14 and TRBJ1-3, is EAGVTQFPSHSVIEKGQTVTLRCDPISGHDNLYWYRRVMGKEIKFLLHFVKESKQDESGMPNNRFLAERTGGTYSTLKVQPAELEDSGVYFCASSRQGHSGNTIYFGEGSWLTVV.

At least ten counts were recorded for this clonotype. The rearrangement joins TRBV5-5 to TRBJ1-5; D gene unclear. The CDR3 loop spans 14 amino acids. Trimming took off 4 bases at V and 3 bases at J, with 11 bases between the two ends. Germline assignment: CDR1 SGHKS and CDR2 YYEKEE (reference sequence). CDR3 in DNA: TGTGCCAGCAGCCTCGCAGACCACAATCAGCCCCAGCATTTT. It is translated as CASSLADHNQPQHF.

This clonotype was observed at least ten times. The chain joins TRBV6-6 to TRBJ2-7, with D unresolved. V was cut by 4 bases and J by 2 bases, with 12 bases left in between. CDR3 length: 14 amino acids. Germline loops: CDR1 MNHNY, CDR2 SVGAGI (reference sequence). The DNA for the CDR3 is TGTGCCAGCAGTTTAGGACGGTCCACCTACGAGCAGTACTTC. Protein: CASSLGRSTYEQYF.

There are many counts of this clonotype. V is TRBV20-1 and J is TRBJ2-5; 7 bases agree with TRBD2. The CDR3 loop spans 14 amino acids. Germline trimming cut 2 bases from V and 2 bases from J; bases unmatched to any gene: 5. Germline CDR1 DFQATT, CDR2 SNEGSKA (reference sequence). The CDR3 reads CSARTAGSQETQYF. The CDR3 coding sequence is TGCAGTGCTAGAACAGCGGGGTCACAAGAGACCCAGTACTTC.